Following are 23 T cell receptor beta chains from one sample sequenced in a study of beta chain features in type 1 diabetes. The sequenced template was cDNA made from the entire isolated RNA. Using immunoSEQ multiplex PCR, the repertoire was profiled, and TCRdb retains in-frame clones only, with some absent. Here the sample spans 900,000 or so clones, 17% being singletons. Source material: naive CD4+ T cells from blood. The receptors stem from a young woman in good health.

The chain couples TRBV28 to TRBJ2-6; the D is unclear. Trimming took 6 bases from V and 5 from J, leaving 5 bases between them. Germline CDR1 and CDR2: MDHEN and SYDVKM. CDR3 length: 12 amino acids. CDR3 loop: CASRSRANVLTF. The CDR3 DNA follows: TGTGCCAGCAGGAGTAGGGCCAACGTCCTGACTTTC.

The table lists this clone with a few counts. This CDR3 reads CASSIRGQNYEQYF. CDR3 nucleotide sequence: TGCGCCAGCAGCATTCGTGGACAGAACTACGAGCAGTACTTC. The chain is built from TRBV5-1 and TRBJ2-7, with D perhaps TRBD1 (6 bases). Trimming cost V 4 bases and J 3 bases, with 14 bases left between them. Per germline, CDR1 SGHRS and CDR2 YFSETQ. CDR3 length equals 14 residues.

This clone was picked up one time. The gene calls are TRBV21-1 and TRBJ2-7; the table names TRBD1, a call not compared with the DNA. TRBV21-1 is a documented pseudogene. The CDR3 spans 14 residues. Here the CDR3 reads CASSQASGFSEQYF. DNA for the CDR3: TGTGCCAGCAGCCAAGCTTCAGGCTTTAGCGAGCAGTACTTC.

In its sample, this clone was seen a few times. The chain has TRBV6-6 and TRBJ2-7; D is unclear. Germline CDR1 reads MNHNY; CDR2 reads SVGAGI (reference sequence). The CDR3 is 16 amino acids. Trimming shortened V by 5 bases and J by 2 bases, and 19 bases separated the two germline ends. This CDR3 is CASSHTGQRPTYEQYF. In DNA form, the CDR3 reads TGTGCCAGCAGTCATACCGGGCAGCGACCTACCTACGAGCAGTACTTC.

This clone has a single count. The chain recombines TRBV11-3 with TRBJ2-7; 10 bases are a match to TRBD2. Germline V gene sequence: CDR1 SGHNT, CDR2 YENEEA. V lost 5 bases to trimming and J lost 2 bases; unmatched junction nucleotides: 6. CDR3 length: 15 residues. This CDR3 reads CASSESTSGAYEQYF. In nucleotides, the CDR3 is TGTGCCAGCAGCGAATCCACTAGCGGGGCCTACGAGCAGTACTTC.

A few counts support this clone. The chain joins TRBV18 to TRBJ2-7; 9 positions agree with TRBD1. Trimming cost V 4 bases and J 2 bases; bases outside gene matches: 6. This CDR3 is built from 15 residues. In germline, CDR1 is KGHSH, CDR2 LQKENI. The CDR3 loop is CASSQTTGGPYEQYF. Here the CDR3 DNA reads TGTGCCAGCTCACAAACGACAGGGGGTCCCTACGAGCAGTACTTC. The variable domain in full, completed from reference TRBV18 and TRBJ2-7, reads NAGVMQNPRHLVRRRGQEARLRCSPMKGHSHVYWYRQLPEEGLKFMVYLQKENIIDESGMPKERFSAEFPKEGPSILRIQQVVRGDSAAYFCASSQTTGGPYEQYFGPGTRLTVT.

This clone was seen a handful of times. The chain couples TRBV7-8 to TRBJ2-5; the match to TRBD2 covers 9 bases. Germline lookup yields CDR1 SGHVS and CDR2 FQNEAQ. The CDR3 contains 15 residues. V lost 5 bases and J lost 3; bases outside the gene matches: 7. This chain's CDR3 is CASSGNSGSEETQYF. The CDR3 DNA is TGTGCCAGCAGCGGAAATAGCGGGAGCGAAGAGACCCAGTACTTC.

This clone was detected ten times or more. The chain employs TRBV28 and TRBJ2-4; D gene ambiguous. Trimming took 8 bases from V and 6 from J, leaving 14 bases between them. This CDR3 spans 13 amino acids. Germline-derived CDR1 and CDR2 are MDHEN and SYDVKM. The CDR3 sequence is CASRAAPGNIQYF. For the CDR3, the DNA is TGTGCCAGCCGCGCGGCGCCGGGAAACATTCAGTACTTC.

The rearrangement joins TRBV7-9 to TRBJ2-5, with D perhaps TRBD2 (7 bases). Per germline, CDR1 SEHNR and CDR2 FQNEAQ (reference sequence). This CDR3 spans 15 amino acids. The germline V and J ends were trimmed by 3 bases and 4 bases, with 15 bases remaining between them. The CDR3 region has the DNA TGTGCCAGCAGCTTTAGGCCGGGGGGCGCAGAGACCCAGTACTTC. Its translation is CASSFRPGGAETQYF.

The gene calls are TRBV28 and TRBJ2-7; maybe TRBD1 (5 bases). Germline CDR1 reads MDHEN; CDR2 reads SYDVKM. Trimming stripped 6 bases from V and 9 bases from J, with 15 bases between. The CDR3 length is 12 residues. The CDR3 loop is CASRAQGTGQYF. The CDR3 DNA reads TGTGCCAGCAGGGCCCAGGGCACGGGGCAGTACTTC.

The genes are TRBV25-1 and TRBJ2-7; D is unclear. The CDR3 sequence is 11 residues long. V was trimmed by 2 bases and J by 10 bases, leaving 9 bases between them. Germline CDR1 reads MGHDK; CDR2 reads SYGVNS. The CDR3 here is CASSEASLQYF. The CDR3 DNA is TGTGCCAGCAGTGAAGCCAGCCTACAGTACTTC.

In its sample, this clone was seen a few times. The rearrangement uses TRBV7-3 and TRBJ2-1; D gene uncertain. V was shortened by 5 bases and J by 4 bases, with 15 bases between the two germline ends. The CDR3 is 15 amino acids. The germline V gene has CDR1 SGHTA and CDR2 FQGTGA. CDR3 nucleotide sequence: TGTGCCAGCAGCCCGAGGAACTCAAGGTACAATGAGCAGTTCTTC. Translating gives CASSPRNSRYNEQFF.

This clone showed up just a few times. The chain has TRBV20-1 and TRBJ1-2; D unresolved. This CDR3 is built from 11 residues. Per germline, CDR1 DFQATT and CDR2 SNEGSKA (reference sequence). Trimming cost V 7 bases and J 3 bases, with 9 bases left between them. In DNA, the CDR3 is TGCAGTGAGGGCGACCACTATGGCTACACCTTC. Translating gives CSEGDHYGYTF.

This chain connects TRBV7-8 to TRBJ2-3, with D perhaps assigned TRBD1 or TRBD2 (6 bases each). This CDR3 spans 15 amino acids. Germline lookup yields CDR1 SGHVS and CDR2 FQNEAQ. V lost 5 bases and J 4 bases, leaving 16 bases between the germline ends. The CDR3 coding sequence is TGTGCCAGCAGCCAAATGGGGGGCCGGGCAGATACGCAGTATTTT. The encoded protein is CASSQMGGRADTQYF. Full variable domain (remainder filled in from reference TRBV7-8 and TRBJ2-3): GAGVSQSPRYKVAKRGQDVALRCDPISGHVSLFWYQQALGQGPEFLTYFQNEAQLDKSGLPSDRFFAERPEGSVSTLKIQRTQQEDSAVYLCASSQMGGRADTQYFGPGTRLTVL.

About this clone: Within the sample, other DNA sequences also encode this same CDR3. The J gene is TRBJ2-5, the V gene TRBV5-1; TRBD1 is a possible D gene (6 bases). Trimming pared 4 bases from V and 2 bases from J, leaving 12 bases between. Looked up from germline, CDR1 is SGHRS and CDR2 is YFSETQ. The CDR3 is made up of 14 amino acids. The CDR3 loop is CASSPRTVQETQYF. The CDR3 DNA sequence: TGCGCCAGCAGCCCGAGGACAGTTCAAGAGACCCAGTACTTC. The variable domain in full, with the rest retrieved from reference TRBV5-1 and TRBJ2-5, is KAGVTQTPRYLIKTRGQQVTLSCSPISGHRSVSWYQQTPGQGLQFLFEYFSETQRNKGNFPGRFSGRQFSNSRSEMNVSTLELGDSALYLCASSPRTVQETQYFGPGTRLLVL.

The genes are TRBV7-8 and TRBJ1-1; no firm D call. This CDR3 contains 12 residues. CDR1 and CDR2 (germline): SGHVS, FQNEAQ. V lost 4 bases to trimming and J lost 8 bases, with 11 bases between them. The CDR3 is CASSYLGREAFF. In DNA form, the CDR3 reads TGTGCCAGCAGCTACTTAGGACGAGAAGCTTTCTTT.

The rearrangement uses TRBV15 and TRBJ2-3; 7 bases line up with TRBD2. Germline V lookup: CDR1 LNHNV, CDR2 YYDKDF (reference sequence). V was clipped by 2 bases and J by 0 bases; unmatched bases: 5. The CDR3 sequence is 16 residues long. CDR3 DNA: TGTGCCACCAGCAGACCCAGCGGGACTAGCACAGATACGCAGTATTTT. Its protein is CATSRPSGTSTDTQYF.

The rearrangement links TRBV7-2 to TRBJ2-5, with D perhaps TRBD1 (6 bases). Deletions cut 1 base from V and 3 bases from J, with 21 bases between. Per germline, CDR1 SGHTA and CDR2 FQGNSA. The CDR3 length is 18 residues. CDR3 nucleotides: TGTGCCAGCAGCTTAGTAGGGGGTTGGTTAGCGAACGAAGAGACCCAGTACTTC. Protein: CASSLVGGWLANEETQYF.

This sequence joins TRBV7-3 and TRBJ2-3; no firm D call. Trimming removed 4 bases at V and 0 bases at J, with 11 bases between. In germline, CDR1 is SGHTA, CDR2 FQGTGA. The CDR3 is 15 amino acids. This CDR3 reads CASSSSTTSTDTQYF. CDR3 sequence (DNA): TGTGCCAGCAGCTCCAGTACGACTAGCACAGATACGCAGTATTTT.

J is TRBJ2-2 and V is TRBV6-6; D unclear. From germline, CDR1 is MNHNY and CDR2 SVGAGI (reference sequence). With 7 bases removed from V and 0 bases from J, the gap between germline ends came to 12 bases. The CDR3 runs 15 residues. In DNA form, the CDR3 reads TGTGCCAGCAAGCCCAAACTCGCGAACACCGGGGAGCTGTTTTTT. Translated, it gives CASKPKLANTGELFF.

The J gene is TRBJ2-7, the V gene TRBV6-5, with 9 bases identical to TRBD1. Germline CDR1 MNHEY, CDR2 SVGAGI. V dropped 6 bases and J dropped 6; count of bases not matched to a gene: 12. The CDR3 is 15 amino acids. CDR3 sequence (DNA): TGTGCCAGCAGAGACAGGGGGGCCGGGACGCGCGAGCAGTACTTC. This translates into CASRDRGAGTREQYF.

This clone came up a few times. The chain has TRBV11-2 and TRBJ2-7, with TRBD2 identical over 14 bases. V lost 5 bases to trimming and J lost 7 bases; unmatched junction nucleotides: 7. The CDR3 runs 15 residues. Germline V CDR1 and CDR2: SGHAT, FQNNGV. Here the CDR3 DNA reads TGTGCCAGCAGCCCGACTAGCGGGAGGGCGGGTGAGCAGTACTTC. Protein product: CASSPTSGRAGEQYF. Combining the CDR3 with reference TRBV11-2 and TRBJ2-7 gives the whole variable domain EAGVAQSPRYKIIEKRQSVAFWCNPISGHATLYWYQQILGQGPKLLIQFQNNGVVDDSQLPKDRFSAERLKGVDSTLKIQPAKLEDSAVYLCASSPTSGRAGEQYFGPGTRLTVT.

This chain uses TRBV28 with TRBJ2-1, with D perhaps given as TRBD1 or TRBD2 (5 bases each). With 1 base removed from V and 7 bases from J, the gap between germline ends came to 14 bases. Germline CDR1 is MDHEN and CDR2 is SYDVKM. The CDR3 consists of 15 residues. The CDR3 protein is CASSLSPGWGNEQFF. The CDR3 coding sequence is TGTGCCAGCAGTTTATCCCCGGGATGGGGGAATGAGCAGTTCTTC.